These T cell receptor beta chains were read from a single sample in a study of long-term antiretroviral therapy in people with HIV. Using immunoSEQ multiplex PCR, the repertoire was profiled, and TCRdb retains in-frame clones only, with some absent. Of 15,000 to 20,000 clones listed, around 80% were seen once; the top ten hold approximately 15%. Sequencing was performed on unsorted PBMCs, taken 0.5 years before starting antiretroviral therapy. The receptors were gathered from a woman aged 45 to 65 with HIV. Both conserved end residues are part of each CDR3. The D gene is left open where the match is weak. Size values are once, few and many counts, or a class for expanded clones, and some rows have none.

v_call: TRBV10-3; clone_size: .; j_call: TRBJ2-3; d_call: TRBD2; cdr3_nt: TGTGCCATCGGGACTAGCGGGGACACAGATACGCAGTATTTT; cdr3_aa: CAIGTSGDTDTQYF
v_call: TRBV5-1; clone_size: .; j_call: TRBJ2-5; d_call: .; cdr3_nt: TGCGCCAGCAGCTCGTATCCAGGGAGTCAAGAGACCCAGTACTTC; cdr3_aa: CASSSYPGSQETQYF
v_call: TRBV18; clone_size: .; j_call: TRBJ2-6; d_call: .; cdr3_nt: TGTGCCAGCTCACCTTCCGGGTTCTCTGGGGCCAACGTCCTGACTTTC; cdr3_aa: CASSPSGFSGANVLTF
v_call: TRBV11-2; clone_size: .; j_call: TRBJ1-3; d_call: .; cdr3_nt: TGTGCCAGCAGCTTTGACTCTGGAAACACCATATATTTT; cdr3_aa: CASSFDSGNTIYF
v_call: TRBV4-1; clone_size: .; j_call: TRBJ2-5; d_call: .; cdr3_nt: TGCGCCAGCAGCGAGAAGGACCCCTCACCGCAAGAGACCCAGTACTTC; cdr3_aa: CASSEKDPSPQETQYF
v_call: TRBV7-7; clone_size: medium-sized; j_call: TRBJ2-7; d_call: TRBD1; cdr3_nt: TGTGCCAGCAGCTCCGGACAGGGCAACGAGCAGTACTTC; cdr3_aa: CASSSGQGNEQYF
v_call: TRBV4-2; clone_size: .; j_call: TRBJ2-2; d_call: .; cdr3_nt: TGTGCCAGCAGCCAAGAACGCGAGGTGTGGGGGACCACCGGGGAGCTGTTTTTT; cdr3_aa: CASSQEREVWGTTGELFF
v_call: TRBV7-2; clone_size: .; j_call: TRBJ1-5; d_call: .; cdr3_nt: TGTGCCAGCAGAGCTAACAGGGATGGCAATCAGCCCCAGCATTTT; cdr3_aa: CASRANRDGNQPQHF
v_call: TRBV10-2; clone_size: few; j_call: TRBJ2-7; d_call: TRBD1; cdr3_nt: TGCGCCAGCAGTGACGGCGGGACAGGGGACTTCGAGCAGTACTTC; cdr3_aa: CASSDGGTGDFEQYF
v_call: TRBV6-5; clone_size: .; j_call: TRBJ1-5; d_call: TRBD1; cdr3_nt: TGTGCCAGCAGTTCTCAGGGGGTGGGCAATCAGCCCCAGCATTTT; cdr3_aa: CASSSQGVGNQPQHF
v_call: TRBV19; clone_size: .; j_call: TRBJ2-3; d_call: .; cdr3_nt: TGTGCCAGTAGTATAAGGGGCAGGCTGATCACAGATACGCAGTATTTT; cdr3_aa: CASSIRGRLITDTQYF
v_call: TRBV5-6; clone_size: .; j_call: TRBJ1-6; d_call: TRBD1; cdr3_nt: TGTGCCAGCAGCTTGGAGGGACAGGGATATAATTCACCCCTCCACTTT; cdr3_aa: CASSLEGQGYNSPLHF
v_call: TRBV10-3; clone_size: .; j_call: TRBJ1-6; d_call: .; cdr3_nt: TGTGCCATCAGTGTAAACTCGGACTCACCCCTCCACTTT; cdr3_aa: CAISVNSDSPLHF
v_call: TRBV6-1; clone_size: .; j_call: TRBJ2-3; d_call: .; cdr3_nt: TGTGCCAGCAGAGACAGTAGCACAGATACGCAGTATTTT; cdr3_aa: CASRDSSTDTQYF
v_call: TRBV7-2; clone_size: .; j_call: TRBJ2-1; d_call: .; cdr3_nt: TGTGCCAGCAGCTTTGATCTCAGAGGTGAGCAGTTCTTC; cdr3_aa: CASSFDLRGEQFF
v_call: TRBV5-6; clone_size: once; j_call: TRBJ1-3; d_call: .; cdr3_nt: TGTGCCAGCAGCTTGAGCGCCGTTGGAGTGGCTGGAAACACCATATATTTT; cdr3_aa: CASSLSAVGVAGNTIYF
v_call: TRBV7-2; clone_size: few; j_call: TRBJ2-3; d_call: TRBD2; cdr3_nt: TGTGCCAGCAGCCCCAGGGAGGGCCTTGCAGATACGCAGTATTTT; cdr3_aa: CASSPREGLADTQYF
v_call: TRBV30; clone_size: few; j_call: TRBJ1-2; d_call: TRBD1; cdr3_nt: TGTGCCTGGGGACAGGTGGACTACACCTTC; cdr3_aa: CAWGQVDYTF
v_call: TRBV19; clone_size: once; j_call: TRBJ1-5; d_call: TRBD1; cdr3_nt: TGTGCCAGTAGTATTCGCGGACAGGGCGGTAACCCCTCCAATCAGCCCCAGCATTTT; cdr3_aa: CASSIRGQGGNPSNQPQHF
v_call: TRBV14; clone_size: .; j_call: TRBJ2-1; d_call: TRBD1; cdr3_nt: TGTGCCAGCAGCCAAGACGAGATACCAGGGGGCTACAATGAGCAGTTCTTC; cdr3_aa: CASSQDEIPGGYNEQFF
v_call: TRBV5-4; clone_size: .; j_call: TRBJ1-2; d_call: .; cdr3_nt: TGTGCCAGCAGCTTGGACCCTCGGGGAGGCGGCTACACCTTC; cdr3_aa: CASSLDPRGGGYTF
v_call: TRBV11-1; clone_size: .; j_call: TRBJ2-5; d_call: TRBD2; cdr3_nt: TGTGCCAGCAGCTCGCTAGCGGGGGGGTACCAAGAGACCCAGTACTTC; cdr3_aa: CASSSLAGGYQETQYF
v_call: TRBV18; clone_size: .; j_call: TRBJ1-6; d_call: .; cdr3_nt: TGTGCCAGCTCCCCCAACAGGGAGTTTTTGGATTCACCCCTCCACTTT; cdr3_aa: CASSPNREFLDSPLHF
v_call: TRBV5-1; clone_size: .; j_call: TRBJ2-3; d_call: TRBD1; cdr3_nt: TGCGCCAGCAGCTTTGGACAGGCGAGTAGGAGCACAGATACGCAGTATTTT; cdr3_aa: CASSFGQASRSTDTQYF
v_call: TRBV11-1; clone_size: .; j_call: TRBJ2-3; d_call: .; cdr3_nt: TGTGCCAGCAGCCGATGGGGTGCAGATACGCAGTATTTT; cdr3_aa: CASSRWGADTQYF
v_call: TRBV7-9; clone_size: .; j_call: TRBJ1-6; d_call: TRBD1; cdr3_nt: TGTGCCAGCAGCTTGGGACAGGGATTTTATAATTCACCCCTCCACTTT; cdr3_aa: CASSLGQGFYNSPLHF
v_call: TRBV11-2; clone_size: once; j_call: TRBJ2-7; d_call: TRBD1; cdr3_nt: TGTGCCAGCAGCTCATACCGACAGGGGAGCTACGAGCAGTACTTC; cdr3_aa: CASSSYRQGSYEQYF
v_call: TRBV5-6; clone_size: .; j_call: TRBJ2-3; d_call: .; cdr3_nt: TGTGCCAGCAGCTTTAAACTGGGGCAAGATACGCAGTATTTT; cdr3_aa: CASSFKLGQDTQYF
v_call: TRBV9; clone_size: .; j_call: TRBJ2-3; d_call: .; cdr3_nt: TGTGCCAGCAGCGTTCAGGGCGCGGATCCATCAGATACGCAGTATTTT; cdr3_aa: CASSVQGADPSDTQYF
v_call: TRBV5-1; clone_size: .; j_call: TRBJ1-1; d_call: TRBD1; cdr3_nt: TGCGCCAGCAGCTCCGGACAGGGAAAGACTGAAGCTTTCTTT; cdr3_aa: CASSSGQGKTEAFF